Following are 21 T cell receptor beta chains from one sample sequenced in a study of monozygotic twins with inflammatory bowel disease. TCRdb processed the 5' RACE reads again and assigns one entry to each CDR3 protein, with no DNA. Its listing shows under 350,000 distinct CDR3 sequences. The specimen was blood. The receptor set was obtained from a human donor with ulcerative colitis or Crohn's disease, or a healthy co-twin of an affected twin (not recorded which).

The rearrangement joins TRBV6-2 or TRBV6-3 to TRBJ1-2; TCRdb designates TRBD1, a call that cannot be tested without DNA. CDR1 and CDR2 (germline): MNHEY, SVGEGT. There are 13 residues in the CDR3. CDR3 sequence reads: CASSYGQYYGYTF.

This rearrangement joins TRBV5-4 to TRBJ2-1; the TRBD1 assignment by TCRdb is unverifiable without DNA. The CDR3 consists of 14 residues. In germline, CDR1 is SGHNT, CDR2 YYREEE (reference sequence). The CDR3 loop reads CASSYRTEYNEQFF.

This chain's CDR3 is CASSPDQAYNSPLHF. This chain joins TRBV7-9 and TRBJ1-6. Germline V gene data show CDR1 as SEHNR and CDR2 as FQNEAQ (reference sequence). The CDR3 is 15 residues long.

V gene TRBV24-1 combines with J gene TRBJ1-1; there is no DNA to check the TCRdb D call of TRBD1. The CDR3 extends over 14 amino acids. Per germline, CDR1 KGHDR and CDR2 SFDVKD. The CDR3 loop is CATSGSMGGTEAFF.

The V gene is TRBV6-6, the J gene TRBJ2-5. Germline V CDR1 and CDR2: MNHNY, SVGAGI (reference sequence). The CDR3 covers 13 residues. The CDR3 sequence: CASYGRDQETQYF.

The V and J genes are TRBV28 and TRBJ2-5; TCRdb names TRBD1, which stays unverified in the absence of DNA. The CDR3 has 15 residues. Germline lookup yields CDR1 MDHEN and CDR2 SYDVKM. CDR3 residues: CASSFVGTGEETQYF.

The V gene is TRBV29-1, the J gene TRBJ1-3. This CDR3 spans 13 amino acids. The V gene's germline CDR1 is SQVTM and CDR2 ANQGSEA. CDR3 region: CSVEVASGNTIYF.

The chain couples TRBV28 to TRBJ1-1. The CDR3 has 15 residues. Germline CDR1 is MDHEN and CDR2 is SYDVKM. CDR3: CASQMTGTPGTEAFF.

This chain joins TRBV7-2 and TRBJ2-3; the TCRdb call, TRBD1, lacks DNA for checking. The CDR3 totals 14 residues. CDR1 is SGHTA, CDR2 FQGNSA, per germline. The CDR3 reads CASSLAGGGGTQYF.

This chain connects TRBV29-1 to TRBJ2-2; the TCRdb call, TRBD2, lacks DNA for checking. CDR3 size: 16 residues. CDR1 SQVTM and CDR2 ANQGSEA come from the germline V gene. The CDR3 reads CSGKTGLAGSYGELFF.

This rearrangement joins TRBV19 to TRBJ2-7. Germline values: CDR1 LNHDA, CDR2 SQIVND (reference sequence). The CDR3 contains 12 residues. This CDR3 reads CATRGQPYEQYF.

The chain combines TRBV20-1 with TRBJ2-1; TCRdb indicates TRBD1, and absent DNA this call remains unverified. Germline V gene sequence: CDR1 DFQATT, CDR2 SNEGSKA (reference sequence). The CDR3 covers 14 residues. The CDR3 protein is CSAFRTGEGNGQFF.

The rearrangement uses TRBV29-1 and TRBJ1-2. There are 13 residues in the CDR3. The germline V gene has CDR1 SQVTM and CDR2 ANQGSEA. CDR3 region: CSVVRTFNYGYTF. The complete variable domain, with remaining parts taken from reference TRBV29-1 and TRBJ1-2, reads SAVISQKPSRDICQRGTSLTIQCQVDSQVTMMFWYRQQPGQSLTLIATANQGSEATYESGFVIDKFPISRPNLTFSTLTVSNMSPEDSSIYLCSVVRTFNYGYTFGSGTRLTVV.

The CDR3 spells CASSLATFIGETQYF. This chain uses TRBV7-9 with TRBJ2-5. The CDR3 runs 15 residues. Germline CDR1 and CDR2: SEHNR and FQNEAQ (reference sequence).

The chain recombines TRBV5-4 with TRBJ2-5; TCRdb lists TRBD1, though no DNA is available to test this call. This CDR3 is 15 amino acids long. Per the germline V gene, CDR1 is SGHNT and CDR2 is YYREEE (reference sequence). The CDR3 sequence: CASSPGGALQKTQYF.

The chain combines TRBV7-8 with TRBJ2-1. The germline V gene encodes CDR1 SGHVS and CDR2 FQNEAQ. This CDR3 comprises 15 residues. CDR3 sequence reads: CASSLALDYYNEQFF.

The chain combines TRBV12-3 or TRBV12-4 with TRBJ1-1; the D call from TCRdb, TRBD1, cannot be confirmed without DNA. The CDR3 runs 14 residues. CDR3 loop: CASSLIRGRTEAFF.

V usage is TRBV28 and J usage is TRBJ1-4. CDR3 length: 12 residues. Germline-derived CDR1 and CDR2 are MDHEN and SYDVKM. CDR3 sequence: CATGPSQGKLFF.

The chain uses TRBV6-5 and TRBJ2-3; TCRdb reports TRBD1, a call that lacks DNA to check it against. The CDR3 has 14 residues. Germline CDR1 and CDR2: MNHEY and SVGAGI. CDR3 in amino acids: CASSYSAGVLAQYF.

The V call is TRBV14, the J call TRBJ2-3; there is no DNA to check the TCRdb D call of TRBD2. Germline-derived CDR1 and CDR2 are SGHDN and FVKESK. This CDR3 is 14 amino acids long. The CDR3 loop reads CATLLEPSTDTQYF.

The V gene is TRBV27, the J gene TRBJ1-5; there is no DNA to check the TCRdb D call of TRBD1. Germline V gene sequence: CDR1 MNHEY, CDR2 SMNVEV (reference sequence). The CDR3 is 17 amino acids. CDR3 sequence reads: CASSLRFSTGANQPQHF.